What follows are 20 T cell receptor beta chains derived from one specimen sequenced in a study of blood T cells in healthy people across ages (dated by TCRdb to the mid-2010s). To prepare the library, 5' RACE was applied. The reads were generated on an Illumina HiSeq 2500. A second PCR of about 7 to 12 cycles was run with a J-beta primer mix and a sample-barcoded 5' primer. TCRdb itself trimmed the public reads at Q25 with fastp, ran MiXCR and retained productive beta chains. Entries that share a CDR3 protein sequence are merged under the most common genes and DNA. Recorded for this sample are 800,000 to 950,000 distinct CDR3 sequences; 29% of them occurred a single time. Approximately 10% of the sample comes from the top ten. The sample was also linked to a second study, of T cells of mothers and their children.

Input material: blood. The receptors were gathered from a woman aged 40 to 50 in good health.

J is TRBJ1-4 and V is TRBV20-1, with D possibly TRBD1 on 5 matching bases. The CDR3 consists of 14 residues. With 6 bases removed from V and 8 bases from J, the gap between germline ends came to 19 bases. From germline, CDR1 is DFQATT and CDR2 SNEGSKA (reference sequence). Here the CDR3 DNA reads TGCAGTGCGGTCCGAGGGGCAGGGAACGAAAAACTGTTTTTT. Translating gives CSAVRGAGNEKLFF.

The V and J genes are TRBV4-1 and TRBJ2-2; TRBD2 matches 12 bases. The germline CDR1 and CDR2 sequences are MGHRA and YSYEKL. The CDR3 runs to 18 residues. After removal of 2 bases from V and 2 bases from J, the junction contained 6 bases not matched to a gene. The CDR3 loop reads CASSQSATSGGNTGELFF. CDR3 DNA sequence: TGCGCCAGCAGCCAATCCGCGACTAGCGGGGGTAACACCGGGGAGCTGTTTTTT.

The V and J genes are TRBV12-3 or TRBV12-4 and TRBJ2-7; maybe TRBD1 (7 bases). V was pared by 8 bases and J by 4 bases, with 15 bases between. This CDR3 contains 13 residues. The CDR3 bases are TGTGCCAGCGCCCGACAGGGAGGATACGAGCAGTACTTC. It encodes CASARQGGYEQYF.

This clonotype was observed at least ten times. This chain connects TRBV7-9 to TRBJ2-1; 9 bases line up with TRBD2. V was clipped by 8 bases and J by 0 bases; unmatched bases: 14. The CDR3 runs to 18 residues. The germline CDR1 and CDR2 sequences are SEHNR and FQNEAQ (reference sequence). CDR3 sequence reads: CASESTSGPVSSYNEQFF. In nucleotides, the CDR3 is TGTGCCAGCGAGTCAACTAGCGGGCCCGTTAGCTCCTACAATGAGCAGTTCTTC.

This clonotype was recorded at least ten times. The chain combines TRBV12-3 or TRBV12-4 with TRBJ2-7, with D perhaps matching TRBD1 (6 bases). This CDR3 is built from 13 residues. Trimming stripped 6 bases from V and 5 bases from J, with 14 bases between. The CDR3 protein is CASRHNRDHEQYF. The DNA for the CDR3 is TGTGCCAGCAGGCACAACAGGGACCACGAGCAGTACTTC.

The table lists this clonotype with a few counts. The V call is TRBV5-1, the J call TRBJ2-1; the match to TRBD2 covers 11 bases. The CDR3 extends over 15 amino acids. V trimming: 3 bases; J trimming: 10 bases; junction bases outside the gene matches: 9. Germline V CDR1 and CDR2: SGHRS, YFSETQ. CDR3 amino acids: CASSSASGGRDEQFF. CDR3 DNA sequence: TGCGCCAGCAGCTCCGCTAGCGGGGGGAGGGACGAGCAGTTCTTC.

This clonotype was seen ten or more times. The CDR3 reads CASSTDRVNEQYF. The CDR3 bases are TGTGCCAGCAGCACGGACAGGGTAAACGAGCAGTACTTC. This sequence joins TRBV6-5 and TRBJ2-7; TRBD1 matches at 8 bases. Germline CDR1 MNHEY, CDR2 SVGAGI. V trimming: 6 bases; J trimming: 5 bases; junction bases outside the gene matches: 6. This CDR3 region has 13 residues.

This clonotype was recorded many times. The V and J genes are TRBV5-5 and TRBJ2-5; 9 nucleotides match TRBD2. This CDR3 has 14 amino acids. V was clipped by 4 bases and J by 3 bases; unmatched bases: 4. Germline CDR1 reads SGHKS; CDR2 reads YYEKEE (reference sequence). CDR3 bases: TGTGCCAGCAGCACGGGACTAGCTAAAGAGACCCAGTACTTC. Translated, it gives CASSTGLAKETQYF.

The rearrangement joins TRBV12-3 or TRBV12-4 to TRBJ1-1, with 11 bases fitting TRBD1. The CDR3 has 16 amino acids. V lost 6 bases to trimming and J lost 1 base; unmatched junction nucleotides: 7. Here the CDR3 reads CASSGDRGTQNTEAFF. For the CDR3, the DNA is TGTGCCAGCAGCGGGGACAGGGGGACACAGAACACTGAAGCTTTCTTT.

This clonotype was detected many times. CDR3 coding DNA: TGTGCCACCAGCCTCCCCCCGGGACAACCTAGCACAGATACGCAGTATTTT. Translating gives CATSLPPGQPSTDTQYF. The chain couples TRBV15 to TRBJ2-3; D is perhaps TRBD1 (6 bases). The CDR3 length is 17 residues. V gave up 5 bases and J gave up 0 bases, with 18 bases separating them. Looked up from germline, CDR1 is LNHNV and CDR2 is YYDKDF (reference sequence).

This clonotype was picked up one time. V usage is TRBV30 and J usage is TRBJ2-1; TRBD1 matches at 10 bases. V shed 7 bases, J shed 5 bases, and the junction held 5 bases outside the gene matches. Looked up from germline, CDR1 is GTSNPN and CDR2 is SVGIG (reference sequence). The CDR3 contains 13 residues. CDR3 DNA: TGTGCCTCGAACGGACAGGGGGACAATGAGCAGTTCTTC. This gives the protein CASNGQGDNEQFF.

At least ten counts were recorded for this clonotype. The genes are TRBV7-9 and TRBJ2-7; a weak D match, TRBD2 (5 bases). Germline lookup yields CDR1 SEHNR and CDR2 FQNEAQ (reference sequence). The CDR3 loop spans 12 amino acids. Trimming shortened V by 8 bases and J by 4 bases, and 12 bases separated the two germline ends. Written as DNA, the CDR3 is TGTGCCAGCGGCCGAGGGTCATACGAGCAGTACTTC. Its protein product is CASGRGSYEQYF.

J is TRBJ1-4 and V is TRBV29-1, with D maybe TRBD1 (6 bases). This CDR3 spans 13 amino acids. Deletions cut 3 bases from V and 8 bases from J, with 13 bases between. Germline assignment: CDR1 SQVTM and CDR2 ANQGSEA. The CDR3 nucleotides read TGCAGCGTTGAGCGGGGGCAAGGGGAAAAACTGTTTTTT. This sequence encodes CSVERGQGEKLFF.

As concerns this clonotype: A much bigger clone sits one base away, suggesting this may be a read error. The chain couples TRBV2 to TRBJ2-5; 8 bases are shared with TRBD1. Germline assignment: CDR1 SNHLY and CDR2 FYNNEI. V gave up 6 bases and J gave up 11 bases; unmatched junction bases: 14. The CDR3 contains 14 residues. The CDR3 here is CASSSDRGVYGQYF. In DNA form, the CDR3 reads TGTGCCAGCAGCTCCGACAGGGGAGTATACGGGCAGTACTTC.

At least ten counts were recorded for this clonotype. The chain combines TRBV12-3 or TRBV12-4 with TRBJ1-2; 9 bases align to TRBD1. This CDR3 has 15 residues. V shed 0 bases and J 7 bases; nucleotides not matched to a gene: 6. CDR3 region: CASSLAGTGRSGYTF. The CDR3 DNA reads TGTGCCAGCAGTTTAGCGGGGACAGGGAGATCTGGCTACACCTTC.

The V gene is TRBV6-6, the J gene TRBJ1-3; D is unclear. Germline V lookup: CDR1 MNHNY, CDR2 SVGAGI (reference sequence). The length of the CDR3 is 15 residues. The V gene lost 6 bases and the J gene lost 0 bases, with 12 bases spanning the gap. CDR3 coding DNA: TGTGCCAGCAGCCTCGTCGAGGTCTCTGGAAACACCATATATTTT. Amino acid sequence: CASSLVEVSGNTIYF.

V gene TRBV5-1 combines with J gene TRBJ1-5; 7 nucleotides align to TRBD1. Germline trimming cut 4 bases from V and 0 bases from J; bases unmatched to any gene: 19. The CDR3 is made up of 20 amino acids. The V gene's germline CDR1 is SGHRS and CDR2 YFSETQ. CDR3 protein: CASSLAPRQGVGYSNQPQHF. As DNA, the CDR3 is TGCGCCAGCAGCCTGGCCCCGAGGCAGGGGGTAGGGTATAGCAATCAGCCCCAGCATTTT.

This clonotype showed up just a few times. This chain connects TRBV9 to TRBJ2-5; D remains unclear. The DNA matches TRBJ2-7 better at its end, which makes the J call doubtful. This CDR3 contains 16 residues. Germline CDR1 and CDR2: SGDLS and YYNGEE. The CDR3: CASSVDDTLISYEQYF. The CDR3, as DNA: TGTGCCAGCAGCGTAGATGACACCCTGATAAGCTACGAGCAGTACTTC.

This clonotype has just a few counts. V and J are TRBV3-1 and TRBJ1-6; D not resolved. Germline V CDR1 and CDR2: LGHDT, YNNKEL (reference sequence). Trimming left V 8 bases short and J 4 bases short, with 15 bases between. This CDR3 has 15 amino acids. The CDR3 reads CASEGGRSYNSPLHF. The CDR3 nucleotides are TGTGCCAGCGAAGGCGGACGATCTTATAATTCACCCCTCCACTTT.

Worth noting for this clonotype: A much more abundant neighbour one base away suggests this may be a read error. This chain links TRBV4-1 with TRBJ2-3; 13 bases agree with TRBD2. From germline, CDR1 is MGHRA and CDR2 YSYEKL. The CDR3 has 17 amino acids. V trimming: 4 bases; J trimming: 2 bases; junction bases outside the gene matches: 6. The CDR3 coding sequence is TGCGCCAGCAGCCGCACCGGGACTAGCGGGGACACAGATACGCAGTATTTT. Its translation is CASSRTGTSGDTDTQYF.